A selection of T cell receptor beta chains follows, all from one sample in a study of early stage breast cancer tumors. TCRdb keeps only in-frame clones here, not all; method: immunoSEQ multiplex PCR. The data hold about 19,000 clones, with around 80% observed a single time. Source material: blood. Source of these receptors: a person aged 65-85 years with breast cancer. Each CDR3 is given with its conserved first and last residue. D genes are given only for firm matches. Only part of the rows carry a size: once, few, many, or a class if the clone is expanded.

j_gene | d_gene | v_gene | abundance | len | CDR3aa | CDR3nt
TRBJ2-7 | . | TRBV5-6 | . | 13 | CASSRSGRYEQYF | TGTGCCAGCAGTCGTAGCGGCCGCTACGAGCAGTACTTC
TRBJ2-3 | TRBD2 | TRBV9 | . | 17 | CASSLTMGTSGTNTQYF | TGTGCCAGCAGCCTCACGATGGGGACTAGCGGGACGAATACGCAGTATTTT
TRBJ1-2 | . | TRBV11-2 | . | 15 | CASSPSAQVLYGYTF | TGTGCCAGCAGCCCCTCGGCACAGGTCCTCTATGGCTACACCTTC
TRBJ2-7 | . | TRBV27 | . | 15 | CASSLSTSPSGEQYF | TGTGCCAGCAGCCTTTCGACTAGTCCCTCCGGAGAGCAGTACTTC
TRBJ2-5 | . | TRBV5-6 | . | 15 | CASSPYSTGMKTQYF | TGTGCCAGCAGCCCTTATAGCACGGGGATGAAGACCCAGTACTTC
TRBJ2-7 | TRBD2 | TRBV9 | . | 14 | CASSGRGRGYEQYF | TGTGCCAGCAGCGGTCGCGGGAGAGGCTACGAGCAGTACTTC
TRBJ1-5 | TRBD1 | TRBV7-3 | . | 15 | CASSYRTGVNQPQHF | TGTGCCAGCAGCTACAGGACAGGGGTAAATCAGCCCCAGCATTTT
TRBJ1-1 | . | TRBV19 | . | 11 | CASNRNTEAFF | TGTGCCAGTAACAGGAACACTGAAGCTTTCTTT
TRBJ1-2 | TRBD1 | TRBV19 | . | 16 | CASSIWSGQASYGYTF | TGTGCCAGTAGTATATGGAGCGGACAGGCCTCTTATGGCTACACCTTC
TRBJ2-1 | TRBD2 | TRBV9 | . | 15 | CASSVGGSGGLEQFF | TGTGCCAGCAGCGTAGGAGGTAGCGGGGGGCTTGAGCAGTTCTTC
TRBJ2-1 | . | TRBV7-2 | . | 14 | CASSLGPGNNEQFF | TGTGCCAGCAGCTTAGGTCCAGGGAACAATGAGCAGTTCTTC
TRBJ1-4 | . | TRBV18 | . | 16 | CASSSLSGATYEKLFF | TGTGCCAGCTCATCGCTGTCAGGGGCCACTTATGAAAAACTGTTTTTT
TRBJ2-1 | TRBD1 | TRBV5-1 | . | 16 | CASSLGDRGRLNEQFF | TGCGCCAGCAGCTTGGGTGACAGGGGGCGCCTCAATGAGCAGTTCTTC
TRBJ2-7 | . | TRBV19 | . | 14 | CASSPRDCAYEQYF | TGTGCCAGTAGTCCCCGGGACTGTGCCTACGAGCAGTACTTC
TRBJ2-4 | . | TRBV4-1 | . | 16 | CASSQGVADLRNIQYF | TGCGCCAGCAGCCAAGGGGTTGCCGACTTACGAAACATTCAGTACTTC
TRBJ1-2 | . | TRBV6-6 | . | 14 | CASSPRGTNYGYTF | TGTGCCAGCAGCCCCCGGGGAACTAACTATGGCTACACCTTC
TRBJ1-1 | TRBD1 | TRBV5-1 | few | 16 | CASSLAGQTMNTEAFF | TGCGCCAGCAGCTTGGCGGGACAGACAATGAACACTGAAGCTTTCTTT
TRBJ2-1 | TRBD2 | TRBV6-4 | . | 16 | CASSAAGGAIYNEQFF | TGTGCCAGCAGTGCCGCGGGGGGGGCCATTTACAATGAGCAGTTCTTC
TRBJ1-1 | TRBD1 | TRBV19 | . | 14 | CASTPQGAHTEAFF | TGTGCCAGTACTCCACAGGGGGCGCACACTGAAGCTTTCTTT
TRBJ1-3 | . | TRBV9 | . | 14 | CASSVAGGGNTIYF | TGTGCCAGCAGCGTAGCCGGCGGTGGAAACACCATATATTTT
TRBJ2-1 | . | TRBV11-2 | . | 14 | CASSLGSPLNEQFF | TGTGCCAGCAGCTTAGGGTCCCCACTGAATGAGCAGTTCTTC
TRBJ1-2 | . | TRBV4-1 | . | 15 | CASSPPYTGPRGYTF | TGCGCCAGCAGCCCCCCCTATACAGGGCCCCGGGGCTACACCTTC
TRBJ1-2 | . | TRBV19 | . | 16 | CASSNPPGTYNYGYTF | TGTGCCAGTAGTAACCCGCCCGGGACTTATAACTATGGCTACACCTTC
TRBJ2-1 | TRBD2 | TRBV5-4 | . | 15 | CASSLDAGGPNEQFF | TGTGCCAGCAGCTTGGACGCGGGGGGGCCCAATGAGCAGTTCTTC
TRBJ1-6 | TRBD1 | TRBV28 | . | 15 | CASSGIDRAGSPLHF | TGTGCCAGCAGTGGTATAGACAGGGCAGGATCACCCCTCCACTTT
TRBJ2-6 | TRBD1 | TRBV11-1 | . | 19 | CASSGGLGTGLTGANVLTF | TGTGCCAGCAGCGGGGGGCTCGGGACAGGGCTCACTGGGGCCAACGTCCTGACTTTC
TRBJ2-2 | . | TRBV5-6 | . | 16 | CASSLFTGYNTGELFF | TGTGCCAGCAGCTTGTTCACAGGCTATAACACCGGGGAGCTGTTTTTT
TRBJ1-5 | TRBD1 | TRBV18 | . | 16 | CASSPPDRGLNQPQHF | TGTGCCAGCTCACCTCCGGACAGGGGGCTCAATCAGCCCCAGCATTTT
TRBJ1-2 | TRBD1 | TRBV30 | . | 13 | CAWTRQGDYGYTF | TGTGCCTGGACCCGACAGGGAGACTATGGCTACACCTTC
TRBJ2-7 | TRBD1 | TRBV6-5 | few | 14 | CASSTLTGNYEQYF | TGTGCCAGCAGTACGCTGACAGGGAACTACGAGCAGTACTTC
TRBJ1-2 | . | TRBV5-4 | once | 13 | CASSWSGSYGYTF | TGTGCCAGCAGCTGGAGCGGATCCTATGGCTACACCTTC
TRBJ2-7 | TRBD1 | TRBV2 | . | 14 | CASSYIGTGGEQYF | TGTGCCAGCAGTTATATCGGGACAGGCGGCGAGCAGTACTTC
TRBJ2-7 | TRBD2 | TRBV25-1 | . | 15 | CASSTLAGVAYEQYF | TGTGCCAGCAGTACACTAGCGGGGGTTGCCTACGAGCAGTACTTC
TRBJ2-1 | TRBD1 | TRBV28 | . | 14 | CASIGTDRDNEQFF | TGTGCCAGCATCGGGACAGACCGGGACAATGAGCAGTTCTTC
TRBJ2-1 | TRBD2 | TRBV5-4 | . | 15 | CASRGSGASYNEQFF | TGTGCCAGCAGGGGGAGCGGGGCTTCCTACAATGAGCAGTTCTTC